These 8 T cell receptor beta chains were sequenced from one sample in a study of shared clonotypes between healthy human individuals. Using immunoSEQ multiplex PCR, the repertoire was profiled, and TCRdb retains in-frame clones only, with some absent. The sample lists 1.4 million to 1.5 million clones, roughly 97% occurring once. Sequenced material: naive CD4+ T cells sorted from blood. Subset in this sample: CD45RA+ positively selected. The receptor set was obtained from a man aged 25 to 45 in good health.

The rearrangement uses TRBV7-8 and TRBJ1-1; D remains ambiguous. The CDR3 loop spans 11 amino acids. With 6 bases removed from V and 3 bases from J, the gap between germline ends came to 5 bases. The germline V gene encodes CDR1 SGHVS and CDR2 FQNEAQ. CDR3 loop: CASRLHTEAFF. In DNA form, the CDR3 reads TGTGCCAGCAGACTGCACACTGAAGCTTTCTTT. The variable domain in full, with the rest retrieved from reference TRBV7-8 and TRBJ1-1, is GAGVSQSPRYKVAKRGQDVALRCDPISGHVSLFWYQQALGQGPEFLTYFQNEAQLDKSGLPSDRFFAERPEGSVSTLKIQRTQQEDSAVYLCASRLHTEAFFGQGTRLTVV.

In DNA, the CDR3 is TGTGCCAGCAGCTTACCGATACGGAGACTAGTTGGCACCGGGGAGCTGTTTTTT. This gives the protein CASSLPIRRLVGTGELFF. This chain links TRBV7-8 with TRBJ2-2, with a possible D match to TRBD2 (6 bases). Germline loops: CDR1 SGHVS, CDR2 FQNEAQ. V was pared by 2 bases and J by 4 bases, with 20 bases between. This CDR3 is 18 amino acids long.

V usage is TRBV25-1 and J usage is TRBJ2-3, with 7 nucleotides matching TRBD2. V shed 4 bases, J shed 2 bases, and the junction held 9 bases outside the gene matches. Germline V gene lookup returns CDR1 MGHDK and CDR2 SYGVNS. The CDR3 sequence is 16 residues long. CDR3: CASSAPVAGVTDTQYF. CDR3 in DNA: TGTGCCAGCAGTGCCCCAGTAGCGGGCGTCACAGATACGCAGTATTTT.

The V and J genes are TRBV5-5 and TRBJ2-3; D is possibly TRBD1 (6 bases). CDR3 length: 13 residues. Germline lookup yields CDR1 SGHKS and CDR2 YYEKEE (reference sequence). The V end lost 4 bases, the J end lost 3 bases, and 9 bases lay between the germline ends. This CDR3 reads CASSPGTTDTQYF. CDR3 DNA sequence: TGTGCCAGCAGCCCAGGGACAACAGATACGCAGTATTTT. The whole variable domain, filled in from reference TRBV5-5 and TRBJ2-3, reads DAGVTQSPTHLIKTRGQQVTLRCSPISGHKSVSWYQQVLGQGPQFIFQYYEKEERGRGNFPDRFSARQFPNYSSELNVNALLLGDSALYLCASSPGTTDTQYFGPGTRLTVL.

This clone was counted a single time. The genes are TRBV10-3 and TRBJ2-3; D is undetermined. Per the germline V gene, CDR1 is ENHRY and CDR2 is SYGVKD. Trimming shortened V by 8 bases and J by 4 bases, and 10 bases separated the two germline ends. This CDR3 region has 12 residues. CDR3 bases: TGTGCCATCTCTTCTCGGTCAGATACGCAGTATTTT. The encoded protein is CAISSRSDTQYF.

J is TRBJ2-1 and V is TRBV15; D not resolved. Germline assignment: CDR1 LNHNV and CDR2 YYDKDF (reference sequence). The CDR3 loop spans 17 amino acids. V lost 0 bases and J lost 1, with 13 bases in between. CDR3 nucleotides: TGTGCCACCAGCAGAGAGGGCCAACCCAATTCCTACAATGAGCAGTTCTTC. It yields the protein CATSREGQPNSYNEQFF.

The V and J genes are TRBV18 and TRBJ2-7; no clear D. CDR1 is KGHSH and CDR2 is LQKENI in the germline V gene. The CDR3 has 16 amino acids. V lost 1 base and J lost 4, with 17 bases in between. As DNA, the CDR3 is TGTGCCAGCTCACCACGGCCTATTAAAGGGCCTTACGAGCAGTACTTC. Protein sequence: CASSPRPIKGPYEQYF.

This chain links TRBV2 with TRBJ1-5; no firm D call. This CDR3 comprises 13 residues. The germline V gene has CDR1 SNHLY and CDR2 FYNNEI. The V end was cut by 1 base, the J end by 3 bases, with 4 bases between. CDR3 in DNA: TGTGCCAGCAGTGAAGGGACCAATCAGCCCCAGCATTTT. Translated: CASSEGTNQPQHF.